This TCR beta chain was recorded in a study of vaccination and CD4 T cells after COVID-19. Across the study: Nasal swab PCR had detected SARS-CoV-2 in convalescent patients, under ten mild and one severe.

This CDR3 has 13 amino acids. Germline V gene lookup returns CDR1 MNHEY and CDR2 SVGEGT. The J segment lost 6 bases and the V segment lost 6 bases, leaving 4 bases of the junction unmatched. Indicated treatment: approximately nine-day PBMC culture with coronavirus spike peptide pools or control peptides (ViraFEST assay). Broader study findings: Spike mono-reactivity was found in 304 of 307 vaccine-specific clones from convalescent patients.

The assay that was used to sequence DNA from cultured CD4+ T cells was the Oncomine TCR Beta short-read assay. Genomic DNA was isolated from CD4+ T cells that had been cultured. TCRdb called the PCR reads again in MiXCR, with one record for every CDR3 protein. The sample includes about 20,000 distinct CDR3 sequences, around 50% of them seen just once. This clonotype has more than one count but fewer than ten. The antigen is unknown. The sequence derives from a human donor who had recovered from COVID-19. Input material: CD4+ T cells from blood, cultured in vitro. The chain recombines TRBV6-2 or TRBV6-3 with TRBJ2-5; 10 bases are shared with TRBD1. The CDR3 coding sequence is TGTGCCAGCAGGACAGGGGGCTGGAAGACCCAGTACTTC. Protein product: CASRTGGWKTQYF.